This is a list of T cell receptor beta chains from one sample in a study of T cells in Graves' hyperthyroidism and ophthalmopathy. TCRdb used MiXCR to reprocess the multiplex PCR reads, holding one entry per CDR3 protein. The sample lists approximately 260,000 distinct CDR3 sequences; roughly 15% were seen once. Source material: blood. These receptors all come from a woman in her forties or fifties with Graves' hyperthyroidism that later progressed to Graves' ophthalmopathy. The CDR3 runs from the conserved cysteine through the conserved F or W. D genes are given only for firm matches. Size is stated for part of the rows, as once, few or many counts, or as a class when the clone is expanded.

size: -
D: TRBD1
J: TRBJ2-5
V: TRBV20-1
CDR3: CSARDNRGRDMVMHF
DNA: TGCAGTGCTAGAGACAACAGGGGGCGCGATATGGTGATGCACTTC

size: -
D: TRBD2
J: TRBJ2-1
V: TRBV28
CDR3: CASSYGGAGGGGNEQFF
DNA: TGTGCCAGCAGTTACGGGGGGGCTGGCGGGGGGGGGAATGAGCAGTTCTTC

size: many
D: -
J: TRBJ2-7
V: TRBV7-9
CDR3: CASSLSGKGRYEQYF
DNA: TGTGCCAGCAGCCTTAGCGGAAAAGGGCGCTACGAGCAGTACTTC

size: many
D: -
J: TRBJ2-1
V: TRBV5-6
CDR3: CASSLTGLNEQFF
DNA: TGTGCCAGCAGCTTGACGGGCTTGAATGAGCAGTTCTTC

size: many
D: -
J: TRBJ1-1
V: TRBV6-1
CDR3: CASIKKGDTEAFF
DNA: TGTGCCAGCATTAAGAAGGGGGACACTGAAGCTTTCTTT

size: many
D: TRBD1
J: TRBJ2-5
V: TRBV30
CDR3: CAWSLLDRLVYF
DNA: TGTGCCTGGAGCCTTCTGGACAGGCTCGTGTACTTC

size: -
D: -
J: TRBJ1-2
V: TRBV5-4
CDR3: CASSLGSNNDYGYTF
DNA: TGTGCCAGCAGCTTGGGTTCTAACAACGACTATGGCTACACCTTC

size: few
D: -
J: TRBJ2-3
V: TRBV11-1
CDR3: CASSFLVTDTQYF
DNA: TGTGCCAGCAGCTTCTTGGTTACAGATACGCAGTATTTT

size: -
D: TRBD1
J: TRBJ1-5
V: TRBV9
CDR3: CASSVSGTEDQPQHF
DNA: TGTGCCAGCAGCGTTTCCGGGACAGAGGATCAGCCCCAGCATTTT

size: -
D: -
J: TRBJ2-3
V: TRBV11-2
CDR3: CASSLGTRTSTDTQYF
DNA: TGTGCCAGCAGCTTAGGGACACGGACTAGCACAGATACGCAGTATTTT

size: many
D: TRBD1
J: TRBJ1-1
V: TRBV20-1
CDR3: CSAKQGQINTEAFF
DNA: TGCAGTGCTAAGCAGGGACAGATCAACACTGAAGCTTTCTTT

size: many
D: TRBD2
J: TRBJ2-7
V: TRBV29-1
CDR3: CSVDSGSGLEQYF
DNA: TGCAGCGTTGACAGCGGGAGTGGGCTCGAGCAGTACTTC

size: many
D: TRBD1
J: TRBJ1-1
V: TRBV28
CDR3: CAMRSDRPVNTEAFF
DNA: TGTGCCATGAGGTCGGACAGGCCCGTGAACACTGAAGCTTTCTTT

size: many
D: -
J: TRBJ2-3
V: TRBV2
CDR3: CASSDGQNTYTDTQYF
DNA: TGTGCCAGCAGTGATGGTCAGAACACCTACACAGATACGCAGTATTTT

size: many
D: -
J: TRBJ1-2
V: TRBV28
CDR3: CASSSSGGWRGYTF
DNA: TGTGCCAGCAGTAGTAGCGGGGGTTGGCGAGGCTACACCTTC

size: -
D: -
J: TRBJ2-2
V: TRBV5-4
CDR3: CASSLYMAGELFF
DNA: TGTGCCAGCAGCTTGTATATGGCCGGGGAGCTGTTTTTT

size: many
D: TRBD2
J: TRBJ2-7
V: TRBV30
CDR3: CAWSLGLGEQYF
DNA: TGTGCCTGGAGTCTCGGACTAGGCGAGCAGTACTTC

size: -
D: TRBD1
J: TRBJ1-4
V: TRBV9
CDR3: CASSVVGDRGEKLFF
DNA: TGTGCCAGCAGCGTAGTTGGCGACAGGGGGGAAAAACTGTTTTTT

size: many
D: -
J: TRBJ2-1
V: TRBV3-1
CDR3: CASSQDQWVLASSYNEQFF
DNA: TGTGCCAGCAGCCAAGATCAGTGGGTCCTAGCGAGCTCCTACAATGAGCAGTTCTTC

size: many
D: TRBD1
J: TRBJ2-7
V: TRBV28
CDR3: CASSSDGQGFLYEQYF
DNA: TGTGCCAGCAGCTCTGATGGACAGGGTTTTTTGTACGAGCAGTACTTC

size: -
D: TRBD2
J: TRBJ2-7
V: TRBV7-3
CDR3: CASSRTSGSGGEQYF
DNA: TGTGCCAGCAGCAGGACTAGCGGGAGTGGCGGGGAGCAGTACTTC

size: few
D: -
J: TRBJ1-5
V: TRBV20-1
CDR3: CSARENNQPQHF
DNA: TGCAGTGCTAGAGAAAACAATCAGCCCCAGCATTTT

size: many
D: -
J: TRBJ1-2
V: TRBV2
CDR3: CASSSLPNGYTF
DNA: TGTGCCAGCAGCTCTCTCCCGAATGGCTACACCTTC

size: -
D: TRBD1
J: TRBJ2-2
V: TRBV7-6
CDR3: CASSRTGLSTGELFF
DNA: TGTGCCAGCAGCCGGACAGGGCTCAGCACCGGGGAGCTGTTTTTT

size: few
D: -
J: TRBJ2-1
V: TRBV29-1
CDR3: CSATRARHLDNNEQFF
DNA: TGCAGCGCCACCCGGGCCCGGCACCTAGACAATAATGAGCAGTTCTTC

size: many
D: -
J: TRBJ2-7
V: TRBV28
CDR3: CASSLSGATALYEQYF
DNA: TGTGCCAGCAGTTTATCCGGGGCCACCGCCCTCTACGAGCAGTACTTC

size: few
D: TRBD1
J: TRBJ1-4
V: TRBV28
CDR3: CASTRTGLVEKLFF
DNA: TGTGCCAGCACACGGACAGGCCTCGTTGAAAAACTGTTTTTT

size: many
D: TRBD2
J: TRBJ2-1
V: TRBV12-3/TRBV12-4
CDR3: CASSSSSSGRAYNEQFF
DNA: TGTGCCAGCAGTTCCTCATCAAGCGGGAGGGCCTACAATGAGCAGTTCTTC

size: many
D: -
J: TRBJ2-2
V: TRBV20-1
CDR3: CSARDPTGAAELFF
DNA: TGCAGTGCTAGAGATCCGACAGGCGCCGCGGAGCTGTTTTTT

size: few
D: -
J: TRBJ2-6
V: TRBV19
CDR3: CASTRTGLTGANVLTF
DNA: TGTGCCAGTACCCGGACGGGTTTGACTGGGGCCAACGTCCTGACTTTC

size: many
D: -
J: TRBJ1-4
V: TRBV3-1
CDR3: CASSQEGGKLFF
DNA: TGTGCCAGCAGCCAGGAGGGTGGAAAACTGTTTTTT

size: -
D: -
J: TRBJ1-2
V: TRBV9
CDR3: CASSVVSGDTF
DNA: TGTGCCAGCAGCGTAGTATCTGGAGACACCTTC

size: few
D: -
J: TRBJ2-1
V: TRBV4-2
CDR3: CASSQFALAEGGEQFF
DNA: TGTGCCAGCAGCCAATTCGCCTTGGCGGAGGGGGGCGAGCAGTTCTTC

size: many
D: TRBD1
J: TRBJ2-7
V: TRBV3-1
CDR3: CASSQGYRGHEQYF
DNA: TGTGCCAGCAGCCAGGGCTACAGGGGACACGAGCAGTACTTC

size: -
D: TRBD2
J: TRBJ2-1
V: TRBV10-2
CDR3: CASSLLASGLNEQFF
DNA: TGTGCCAGCAGCCTCCTGGCTAGCGGATTAAATGAGCAGTTCTTC

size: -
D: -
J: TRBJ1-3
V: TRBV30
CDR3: CAWSDNGNTIYF
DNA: TGTGCCTGGAGTGACAACGGAAACACCATATATTTT

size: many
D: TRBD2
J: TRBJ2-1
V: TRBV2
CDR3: CASREGLAGGKQFF
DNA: TGTGCCAGCAGGGAGGGGCTAGCGGGAGGTAAACAGTTCTTC

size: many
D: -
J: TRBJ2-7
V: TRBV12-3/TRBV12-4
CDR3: CASRGLVGDEQYF
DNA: TGTGCCAGCAGAGGGCTTGTGGGTGATGAGCAGTACTTC

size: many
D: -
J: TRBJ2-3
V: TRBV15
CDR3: CATSRDRAFTDTQYF
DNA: TGTGCCACCAGCAGAGATAGGGCGTTCACAGATACGCAGTATTTT

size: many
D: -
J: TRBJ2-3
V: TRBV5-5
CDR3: CASSLLAGSGLDTQYF
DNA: TGTGCCAGCAGCTTGTTGGCAGGGTCTGGATTGGATACGCAGTATTTT

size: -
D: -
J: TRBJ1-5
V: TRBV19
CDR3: CASIRTVTTDQPQHF
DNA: TGTGCCAGTATTCGGACAGTGACAACGGATCAGCCCCAGCATTTT

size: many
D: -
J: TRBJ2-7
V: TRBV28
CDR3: CASSPSLDRDFGEQYF
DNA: TGTGCCAGCAGTCCGTCCTTGGACCGGGATTTTGGCGAGCAGTACTTC

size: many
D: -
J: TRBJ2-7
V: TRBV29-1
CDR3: CSVLTGFEQYF
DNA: TGCAGCGTTCTCACAGGGTTCGAGCAGTACTTC

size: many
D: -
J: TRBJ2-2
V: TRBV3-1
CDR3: CASSQTGQNTGELFF
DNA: TGTGCCAGCAGCCAAACGGGGCAGAACACCGGGGAGCTGTTTTTT

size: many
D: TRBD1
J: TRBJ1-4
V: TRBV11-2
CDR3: CASSPRQGLNEKLFF
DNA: TGTGCCAGCAGCCCCAGACAGGGACTTAATGAAAAACTGTTTTTT

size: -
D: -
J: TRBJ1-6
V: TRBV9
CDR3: CASSVAQDNSPLHF
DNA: TGTGCCAGCAGCGTAGCCCAGGATAATTCACCCCTCCACTTT

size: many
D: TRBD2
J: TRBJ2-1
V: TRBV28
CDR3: CASSYLPGGRASYNEQFF
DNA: TGTGCCAGCAGTTACCTTCCGGGCGGGAGGGCCTCCTACAATGAGCAGTTCTTC

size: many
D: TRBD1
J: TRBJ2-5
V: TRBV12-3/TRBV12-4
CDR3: CASSFRGQETQYF
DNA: TGTGCCAGCAGTTTCAGGGGGCAGGAGACCCAGTACTTC

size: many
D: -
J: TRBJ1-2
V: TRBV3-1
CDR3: CASSLLGGNYGYTF
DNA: TGTGCCAGCAGCCTGCTCGGGGGAAACTATGGCTACACCTTC

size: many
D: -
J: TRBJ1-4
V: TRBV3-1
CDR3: CASVQGGGQEKLFF
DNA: TGTGCCAGCGTCCAAGGGGGAGGTCAGGAAAAACTGTTTTTT

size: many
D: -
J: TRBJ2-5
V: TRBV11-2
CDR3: CASSLQGGQETQYF
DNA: TGTGCCAGCAGCTTGCAGGGAGGCCAAGAGACCCAGTACTTC

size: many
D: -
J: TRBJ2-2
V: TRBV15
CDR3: CATSRVMAENTGELFF
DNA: TGTGCCACCAGCAGAGTAATGGCGGAGAACACCGGGGAGCTGTTTTTT

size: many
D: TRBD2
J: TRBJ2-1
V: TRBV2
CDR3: CASFGLAGINEQFF
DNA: TGTGCCAGCTTCGGACTAGCGGGAATCAATGAGCAGTTCTTC

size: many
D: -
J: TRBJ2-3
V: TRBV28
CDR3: CASTSPEADTQYF
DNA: TGTGCCAGCACCTCCCCGGAGGCAGATACGCAGTATTTT

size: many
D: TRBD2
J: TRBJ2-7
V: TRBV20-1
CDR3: CSAEGWAGGPSYEQYF
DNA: TGCAGTGCGGAGGGGTGGGCGGGAGGCCCCTCCTACGAGCAGTACTTC